A selection of T cell receptor beta chains follows, all from one sample in a study of beta chain features in type 1 diabetes. The assay was immunoSEQ multiplex PCR, and TCRdb's table has in-frame clones only and misses some. The table includes 85,000 to 110,000 clones, 28% detected once. The sequenced material came from central memory CD4+ T cells from blood. The receptors originated from a young woman with type 1 diabetes. Both conserved end residues are part of each CDR3. The D gene is left open where the match is weak. For some rows the clone size is stated as once, few or many, or as a class when expanded; others skip it.

V gene	D gene	J gene	CDR3 length	clone size	CDR3 DNA	CDR3 protein
TRBV10-3	TRBD1	TRBJ1-2	15	-	TGTGCCATCACCGATATGACAGGGTTGACCGGTGGCTACACCTTC	CAITDMTGLTGGYTF
TRBV19	-	TRBJ1-2	13	few	TGTGCCAGCAACAGGAGAGCTAACTATGGCTACACCTTC	CASNRRANYGYTF
TRBV14	-	TRBJ2-7	14	-	TGTGCCAGCAGCCGACAGTCTTCTTCCTACGAGCAGTACTTC	CASSRQSSSYEQYF
TRBV29-1	-	TRBJ2-4	14	-	TGCAGCGTTGTAAAGGACTCAAGGGGGAACATTCAGTACTTC	CSVVKDSRGNIQYF
TRBV5-6	TRBD1	TRBJ2-7	15	-	TGTGCCAGCAGCACAGGGACAGGGGGCTCCTACGAGCAGTACTTC	CASSTGTGGSYEQYF
TRBV18	-	TRBJ2-2	14	-	TGTGCCAGCTCACGGGACTCGAACACCGGGGAGCTGTTTTTT	CASSRDSNTGELFF
TRBV19	-	TRBJ1-2	13	few	TGTGCCAGTAGTGCCAGGGGCGGATATGGCTACACCTTC	CASSARGGYGYTF
TRBV28	-	TRBJ1-5	16	-	TGTGCCAGCAGTGGTTCCGGGGGGAGTTTAAATCAGCCCCAGCATTTT	CASSGSGGSLNQPQHF
TRBV6-5	TRBD2	TRBJ2-3	16	-	TGTGCCAGCAGTTACACTGTAGCGGGAGGGGTAGATACGCAGTATTTT	CASSYTVAGGVDTQYF
TRBV19	-	TRBJ2-3	14	-	TGTGCCAGTAACCCGGCAGGTGTAACAGATACGCAGTATTTT	CASNPAGVTDTQYF
TRBV7-8	TRBD2	TRBJ2-3	17	few	TGTGCCAGCAGGACGGGAGGGACTAGCCTTTCAACAGATACGCAGTATTTT	CASRTGGTSLSTDTQYF
TRBV15	-	TRBJ2-5	15	-	TGTGCCACCAGCAGAGATGTCGGGTCGCAAGAGACCCAGTACTTC	CATSRDVGSQETQYF
TRBV16	-	TRBJ2-1	15	many	TGTGCCAGCAGCCAATCGCGGGGTCTCTACAATGAGCAGTTCTTC	CASSQSRGLYNEQFF
TRBV4-2	-	TRBJ2-7	13	-	TGTGCCAGCTCTGGACAAACGAACTACGAGCAGTACTTC	CASSGQTNYEQYF
TRBV11-3	-	TRBJ2-1	16	-	TGTGCCAGCAGCCCCCGACTAGGCAGCTCCTACAATGAGCAGTTCTTC	CASSPRLGSSYNEQFF
TRBV15	TRBD1	TRBJ1-2	16	-	TGTGCCACCAGCAGAGTAGGGGGACAGGGTACATATGGCTACACCTTC	CATSRVGGQGTYGYTF
TRBV7-9	TRBD1	TRBJ2-5	15	-	TGTGCCAGCAGCCCTACCGGACAGGGGAGCCAGACCCAGTACTTC	CASSPTGQGSQTQYF
TRBV7-9	TRBD2	TRBJ2-5	16	-	TGTGCCAGCAGCTTATATAGCGGGAGAACCCAAGAGACCCAGTACTTC	CASSLYSGRTQETQYF
TRBV30	-	TRBJ1-5	12	few	TGTGCCTGGAGTCTATGGAATCAGCCCCAGCATTTT	CAWSLWNQPQHF
TRBV19	-	TRBJ2-4	16	-	TGTGCCAGTAGTATCGCCCAAACAGGGGCCAAAAACATTCAGTACTTC	CASSIAQTGAKNIQYF
TRBV19	-	TRBJ1-2	13	-	TGTGCCAGTAGTATCGACAGAGTCTCTGGCTACACCTTC	CASSIDRVSGYTF
TRBV5-1	TRBD2	TRBJ2-1	15	-	TGCGCCAGCAGCTCTTCCCTGGCGGGAGTGGGTGAGCAGTTCTTC	CASSSSLAGVGEQFF
TRBV6-1	-	TRBJ2-3	16	-	TGTGCCAGCAGTGAACGGGGGGCCATTAGCACAGATACGCAGTATTTT	CASSERGAISTDTQYF
TRBV19	TRBD1	TRBJ1-5	14	-	TGTGCCAGTAGTGCCGACAGGGGGGAACAGCCCCAGCATTTT	CASSADRGEQPQHF
TRBV4-3	-	TRBJ1-4	15	-	TGCGCCAGCAGCCAAGAGGGCAGGGTTAATGAAAAACTGTTTTTT	CASSQEGRVNEKLFF
TRBV18	TRBD1	TRBJ2-2	16	few	TGTGCCAGCTCACCAGACAGGGTGGGCTCCACCGGGGAGCTGTTTTTT	CASSPDRVGSTGELFF
TRBV5-6	-	TRBJ1-3	14	-	TGTGCCAGCAGCCAAACAGGGCCCGGAAACACCATATATTTT	CASSQTGPGNTIYF
TRBV27	-	TRBJ1-1	14	-	TGTGCCAGCAGTACCGAAAAATGGACAGCTGAAGCTTTCTTT	CASSTEKWTAEAFF
TRBV18	-	TRBJ1-3	16	-	TGTGCCAGCTCACCACCGTCAGGAAGGTCTGGAAACACCATATATTTT	CASSPPSGRSGNTIYF
TRBV15	-	TRBJ2-3	15	few	TGTGCCACCAGCAGAGATCGGCCTACGGGGGATACGCAGTATTTT	CATSRDRPTGDTQYF
TRBV7-6	-	TRBJ1-1	14	-	TGTGCCAGCAGTAAAACAGGGAGTGGCACTGAAGCTTTCTTT	CASSKTGSGTEAFF
TRBV7-6	TRBD1	TRBJ2-3	18	-	TGTGCCAGCAGCTTAGACACCCGGGACAGGGGCCCCACAGATACGCAGTATTTT	CASSLDTRDRGPTDTQYF
TRBV5-1	-	TRBJ1-1	14	-	TGCGCCAGCAGCTTGGGACAGATGAACACTGAAGCTTTCTTT	CASSLGQMNTEAFF
TRBV5-1	TRBD2	TRBJ2-3	15	-	TGCGCCAGCAAGATGACTAGCGGGACGACAGATACGCAGTATTTT	CASKMTSGTTDTQYF
TRBV5-1	TRBD1	TRBJ2-1	15	-	TGCGCCAGCAGCAGGGGACAGGGGAGTAAGGATGAGCAGTTCTTC	CASSRGQGSKDEQFF
TRBV7-9	-	TRBJ1-1	16	-	TGTGCCAGCAGCACAAGTGGGGCAGGAGGGGCGACTGAAGCTTTCTTT	CASSTSGAGGATEAFF
TRBV18	-	TRBJ1-5	13	-	TGTGCCAGCTCATTGGGCCGAGATCAGCCCCAGCATTTT	CASSLGRDQPQHF
TRBV14	-	TRBJ2-5	17	-	TGTGCCAGCAGCCAAGACTATTTTGGACAGATCCAAGAGACCCAGTACTTC	CASSQDYFGQIQETQYF
TRBV5-1	TRBD1	TRBJ2-5	20	-	TGCGCCAGCAGCTTAGTGGGGGGGCTCGCGCCCCTGGACAGGGGCCCGACCCAGTACTTC	CASSLVGGLAPLDRGPTQYF
TRBV29-1	-	TRBJ2-7	13	few	TGCAGCGCGAGACAGGGGAGGGAATACGAGCAGTACTTC	CSARQGREYEQYF
TRBV4-1	-	TRBJ2-5	14	-	TGCGCCAGCAGCGCTAGACAGTTTCAAGAGACCCAGTACTTC	CASSARQFQETQYF
TRBV5-1	-	TRBJ2-3	14	few	TGCGCCAGCAGCTTGAGCCAGGGCCGAGATACGCAGTATTTT	CASSLSQGRDTQYF
TRBV7-9	TRBD1	TRBJ1-4	15	-	TGTGCCAGCAGCTTAGCTCCGACAGGGAGTGAAAAACTGTTTTTT	CASSLAPTGSEKLFF
TRBV5-1	-	TRBJ2-3	16	-	TGCGCCAGCAGCCCTCAACTCGGGGGTAGCCGAGATACGCAGTATTTT	CASSPQLGGSRDTQYF